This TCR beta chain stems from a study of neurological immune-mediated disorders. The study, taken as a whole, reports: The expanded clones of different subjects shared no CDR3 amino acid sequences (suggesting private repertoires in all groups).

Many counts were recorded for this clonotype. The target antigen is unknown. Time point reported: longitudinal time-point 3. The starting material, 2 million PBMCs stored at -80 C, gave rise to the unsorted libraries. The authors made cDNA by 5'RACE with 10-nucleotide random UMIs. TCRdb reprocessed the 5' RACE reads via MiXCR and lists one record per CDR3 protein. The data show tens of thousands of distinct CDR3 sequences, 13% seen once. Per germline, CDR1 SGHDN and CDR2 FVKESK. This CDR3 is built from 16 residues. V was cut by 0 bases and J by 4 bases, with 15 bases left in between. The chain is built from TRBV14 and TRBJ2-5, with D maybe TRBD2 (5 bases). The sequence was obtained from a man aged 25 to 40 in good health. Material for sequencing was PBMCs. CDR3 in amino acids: CASSQDRSSYRETQYF. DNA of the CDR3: TGTGCCAGCAGCCAAGATCGGTCTAGCTACCGAGAGACCCAGTACTTC.